This T cell receptor (beta chain) originates from a study of early T cells in non-severe SARS-CoV-2 infection. Study at large: From unsorted whole blood, bulk RNA was sequenced, and the chains remained unpaired.

Attachment of unique molecular identifiers was made to individual cDNA molecules. TCRdb fed the 5' RACE reads into MiXCR, producing one record per CDR3 protein. The repertoire consists of about 28,000 distinct CDR3 sequences, with less than 6% occurring once and the leading ten covering approximately 5.4%. Study-wide results and caveats: Database matching using VDJdb favored anti-spike CD8 responses, with private and CD4 specificities left missing.

The V end was cut by 1 base, the J end by 6 bases, with 11 bases between. This CDR3 contains 14 residues. CDR1 is SGHVS, CDR2 FNYEAQ, per germline. This clonotype was counted a few times. The antigen is not known. The TCR sequence derives from an adult who was a healthcare worker with PCR-confirmed SARS-CoV-2 infection or an uninfected control (not recorded which). The sample here was whole blood, taken at baseline. The chain has TRBV7-6 and TRBJ2-3; the D gene is possibly TRBD1 (6 bases). The CDR3 sequence: CASSLVLQGDTQYF. CDR3 bases: TGTGCCAGCAGCTTAGTACTACAGGGTGATACGCAGTATTTT. The variable domain in full, completed from reference TRBV7-6 and TRBJ2-3, reads GAGVSQSPRYKVTKRGQDVALRCDPISGHVSLYWYRQALGQGPEFLTYFNYEAQQDKSGLPNDRFSAERPEGSISTLTIQRTEQRDSAMYRCASSLVLQGDTQYFGPGTRLTVL.